This entry lists 25 T cell receptor beta chains sequenced from one sample in a study of T cells after somatic rescue of genetic block. Using immunoSEQ multiplex PCR, the repertoire was profiled, and TCRdb retains in-frame clones only, with some absent. This table holds 10,000 to 15,000 clones, over 65% found once. The source material was peripheral blood mononuclear cells (PBMCs). These receptors all come from a boy younger than 18.

In this sample, this clone turned up a few times. The chain couples TRBV7-2 to TRBJ2-7; TRBD1 matches 8 bases. Germline V CDR1 and CDR2: SGHTA, FQGNSA. The CDR3 is made up of 14 amino acids. With V trimmed by 2 bases and J by 0 bases, 0 bases remained unmatched. CDR3 amino acids: CASSLQGASYEQYF. In nucleotides, the CDR3 is TGTGCCAGCAGCTTACAGGGGGCCTCCTACGAGCAGTACTTC.

CDR3 bases: TGTGCCAGCAGCTTGGATAGGATTAACAATGAGCAGTTCTTC. This gives the protein CASSLDRINNEQFF. The gene calls are TRBV5-8 and TRBJ2-1; D call uncertain. V lost 0 bases to trimming and J lost 5 bases, with 9 bases between them. Germline V gives CDR1 SGHTS, CDR2 YDEGEE. The CDR3 is made up of 14 amino acids.

Here the CDR3 DNA reads TGTGCCATCAGAAGACAGGGGGTAAACTATGGCTACACCTTC. It specifies CAIRRQGVNYGYTF. This chain uses TRBV10-3 with TRBJ1-2; 9 bases are a match to TRBD1. This CDR3 spans 14 amino acids. Looked up from germline, CDR1 is ENHRY and CDR2 is SYGVKD. The V and J ends lost 6 bases and 2 bases, in that order; junction bases with no gene match: 4.

This clone was seen a few times. This rearrangement joins TRBV5-1 to TRBJ2-3; 13 bases map to TRBD2. The trim removed 3 bases at V and 3 bases at J, leaving 7 bases unmatched. This CDR3 has 17 amino acids. Germline CDR1 reads SGHRS; CDR2 reads YFSETQ. The CDR3 DNA reads TGCGCCAGCAGCTCACCTGGACTAGCGGGAGATACAGATACGCAGTATTTT. The encoded protein is CASSSPGLAGDTDTQYF.

The genes are TRBV7-2 and TRBJ2-2; the D gene is possibly TRBD2 (6 bases). V lost 5 bases and J lost 5, with 9 bases in between. CDR3 length: 13 amino acids. Germline CDR1 is SGHTA and CDR2 is FQGNSA. As DNA, the CDR3 is TGTGCCAGCAGCCAAGGGACTACCGGGGAGCTGTTTTTT. It encodes CASSQGTTGELFF.

The gene calls are TRBV28 and TRBJ1-5, with D perhaps matching TRBD1 (5 bases). V lost 6 bases and J 7 bases, leaving 16 bases between the germline ends. This CDR3 spans 14 amino acids. Germline CDR1 is MDHEN and CDR2 is SYDVKM. The CDR3 sequence: CASRVGGDRQPQHF. DNA of the CDR3: TGTGCCAGCAGGGTGGGGGGGGATAGACAGCCCCAGCATTTT. Drawing the rest from reference TRBV28 and TRBJ1-5, the complete variable domain is DVKVTQSSRYLVKRTGEKVFLECVQDMDHENMFWYRQDPGLGLRLIYFSYDVKMKEKGDIPEGYSVSREKKERFSLILESASTNQTSMYLCASRVGGDRQPQHFGDGTRLSIL.

V and J are TRBV30 and TRBJ1-4; D ambiguous. The V gene's germline CDR1 is GTSNPN and CDR2 SVGIG (reference sequence). V gave up 1 base and J gave up 10 bases, with 13 bases separating them. This CDR3 region has 13 residues. The CDR3 loop is CAWSAGSLGKLFF. DNA for the CDR3: TGTGCCTGGAGTGCGGGGAGTTTAGGAAAACTGTTTTTT.

The chain recombines TRBV4-2 with TRBJ2-1; TRBD2 is a possible D gene (5 bases). The germline CDR1 and CDR2 sequences are LGHNA and YNFKEQ. The length of the CDR3 is 17 residues. The ends were cut back, 1 base at V and 5 bases at J, with 18 bases in the middle. CDR3: CASSQGLATLKHNEQFF. The CDR3 nucleotides read TGTGCCAGCAGCCAAGGATTAGCGACCCTGAAACACAATGAGCAGTTCTTC.

J is TRBJ1-5 and V is TRBV9, with D possibly being TRBD1 (5 bases). The CDR3 loop spans 14 amino acids. V was cut by 0 bases and J by 2 bases, with 6 bases left in between. Looked up from germline, CDR1 is SGDLS and CDR2 is YYNGEE. The CDR3 sequence: CASSVGGGNQPQHF. The DNA of the CDR3 is TGTGCCAGCAGCGTAGGGGGGGGCAATCAGCCCCAGCATTTT.

The V gene is TRBV4-1, the J gene TRBJ2-3; a possible D gene is TRBD1 (5 bases). Germline V lookup: CDR1 MGHRA, CDR2 YSYEKL. The CDR3 runs 16 residues. V was trimmed by 4 bases and J by 0 bases, leaving 14 bases between them. CDR3 sequence (DNA): TGCGCCAGCAGCCCTGAAAGGGGTTGGAGCACAGATACGCAGTATTTT. This gives the protein CASSPERGWSTDTQYF.

The chain uses TRBV27 and TRBJ2-3, with unresolved D. In germline, CDR1 is MNHEY, CDR2 SMNVEV (reference sequence). This CDR3 spans 12 amino acids. V lost 0 bases, J lost 5 bases, and 3 bases lay in between. Written as DNA, the CDR3 is TGTGCCAGCAGTTTATCGAAAGATACGCAGTATTTT. Translating gives CASSLSKDTQYF.

V is TRBV2 and J is TRBJ2-7; 7 bases map to TRBD1. The junction had 2 bases not matched to a gene; V was cut back by 3 bases and J by 3 bases. CDR3 length: 13 amino acids. CDR1 and CDR2 (germline): SNHLY, FYNNEI. This CDR3 is CASSEGQYYEQYF. The CDR3 DNA reads TGTGCCAGCAGTGAGGGACAGTACTACGAGCAGTACTTC.

Only one count was recorded for this clone. This sample includes further DNA sequences coding for the same CDR3. The chain carries TRBV6-1 and TRBJ1-6; D is unresolved. V lost 3 bases and J lost 0, with 3 bases in between. The CDR3 spans 14 residues. The germline V gene has CDR1 MNHNS and CDR2 SASEGT. CDR3 DNA: TGTGCCAGCAGTGACAGCTCCTATAATTCACCCCTCCACTTT. Translation: CASSDSSYNSPLHF.

V is TRBV11-2 and J is TRBJ2-3, with D uncertain. Trimming took off 2 bases at V and 2 bases at J, with 5 bases between the two ends. The CDR3 length is 13 residues. From germline, CDR1 is SGHAT and CDR2 FQNNGV. The CDR3 nucleotides read TGTGCCAGCAGCTTATCTCACACAGATACGCAGTATTTT. This sequence encodes CASSLSHTDTQYF.

This clone occurred once. The rearrangement links TRBV5-1 to TRBJ2-7; no clear D. The CDR3 is 12 amino acids. Germline V gene lookup returns CDR1 SGHRS and CDR2 YFSETQ. V was trimmed by 3 bases and J by 2 bases, leaving 6 bases between them. The CDR3 protein is CASSSDTYEQYF. The CDR3 nucleotides are TGCGCCAGCAGCTCGGATACCTACGAGCAGTACTTC.

CDR3 DNA sequence: TGTGCCAAAACCCTGGGCTCTGGGGCCAACGTCCTGACTTTC. This translates into CAKTLGSGANVLTF. V usage is TRBV2 and J usage is TRBJ2-6; no firm D call. CDR3 length: 14 amino acids. Looked up from germline, CDR1 is SNHLY and CDR2 is FYNNEI. V was shortened by 10 bases and J by 0 bases, with 10 bases between the two germline ends.

This clone showed up just a few times. The rearrangement uses TRBV28 and TRBJ1-2; tentatively, D is TRBD1 (5 bases). CDR1 is MDHEN, CDR2 SYDVKM, per germline. The CDR3 runs to 15 residues. Between the trimmed V and J ends, which lost 5 bases and 2 bases, there was a span of 15 bases. CDR3 in DNA: TGTGCCAGCAGTGAGGGGATTTTAGAGAACTATGGCTACACCTTC. Amino acid sequence: CASSEGILENYGYTF.

This clone came up a few times. The chain employs TRBV2 and TRBJ2-5; unclear D gene. Germline CDR1 SNHLY, CDR2 FYNNEI. The CDR3 is 14 residues long. Trimming took off 2 bases at V and 0 bases at J, with 7 bases between the two ends. CDR3 protein: CASSESGYQETQYF. The DNA for the CDR3 is TGTGCCAGCAGTGAATCCGGGTACCAAGAGACCCAGTACTTC.

This chain uses TRBV5-1 with TRBJ2-2, with D possibly TRBD1 on 6 matching bases. CDR1 is SGHRS and CDR2 is YFSETQ in the germline V gene. The CDR3 sequence is 16 residues long. Trimming took off 3 bases at V and 6 bases at J, with 18 bases between the two ends. CDR3 sequence: CASSSNSGVPAGELFF. DNA of the CDR3: TGCGCCAGCAGCTCCAACTCAGGGGTTCCCGCCGGGGAGCTGTTTTTT.

The chain links TRBV18 to TRBJ2-7; D may be TRBD2 (6 bases). Trimming shortened V by 3 bases and J by 3 bases, and 18 bases separated the two germline ends. The germline CDR1 and CDR2 sequences are KGHSH and LQKENI. The CDR3 sequence is 16 residues long. The CDR3 loop reads CASSPIRRERGYEQYF. The CDR3 nucleotides are TGTGCCAGCTCACCGATACGGCGGGAACGAGGCTACGAGCAGTACTTC.

The CDR3 sequence is CASSQDRLRTSGGVGSYNEQFF. In nucleotides, the CDR3 is TGCGCCAGCAGCCAAGACCGCCTCCGGACTAGCGGGGGGGTGGGATCATACAATGAGCAGTTCTTC. The rearrangement joins TRBV4-1 to TRBJ2-1; 15 bases map to TRBD2. The CDR3 has 22 amino acids. Germline assignment: CDR1 MGHRA and CDR2 YSYEKL. V trimming: 0 bases; J trimming: 4 bases; junction bases outside the gene matches: 16.

The rearrangement joins TRBV7-9 to TRBJ1-5, with D unclear. The CDR3 runs to 17 residues. CDR1 and CDR2 from the germline V gene are SEHNR and FQNEAQ (reference sequence). Trimming shortened V by 6 bases and J by 0 bases, and 18 bases separated the two germline ends. CDR3 DNA sequence: TGTGCCAGCAGTTCAGAATCAACTACACATAGCAATCAGCCCCAGCATTTT. Its translation is CASSSESTTHSNQPQHF.

The rearrangement joins TRBV6-6 to TRBJ1-2; D uncertain. The CDR3 extends over 12 amino acids. V lost 7 bases and J 7 bases, leaving 13 bases between the germline ends. The germline V gene encodes CDR1 MNHNY and CDR2 SVGAGI (reference sequence). CDR3 region: CASISSRGGYTF. The CDR3 nucleotides are TGTGCCAGCATTTCCTCCCGGGGTGGCTACACCTTC.

The chain employs TRBV19 and TRBJ2-5; TRBD2 agrees at 9 bases. This CDR3 is built from 16 residues. Germline CDR1 and CDR2: LNHDA and SQIVND (reference sequence). V trimming: 2 bases; J trimming: 2 bases; junction bases outside the gene matches: 6. The DNA for the CDR3 is TGTGCCAGTAGTATAATACTAGCGGGTGGACAAGAGACCCAGTACTTC. This sequence encodes CASSIILAGGQETQYF.

CDR3 amino acids: CASSSRQGNNEQYF. The CDR3 DNA follows: TGTGCCAGCAGTTCCCGACAGGGGAATAACGAGCAGTACTTC. The chain uses TRBV6-6 and TRBJ2-7, with 8 bases identical to TRBD1. This CDR3 is 14 amino acids long. Trimming cost V 4 bases and J 5 bases; bases outside gene matches: 7. Germline CDR1 is MNHNY and CDR2 is SVGAGI (reference sequence).